This T cell receptor beta chain came from a study of cytomegalovirus exposure and HLA in healthy donors. Primers for the PCR totalled 60 Vbeta and 13 Jbeta. The data were produced by immunoSEQ multiplex PCR, yet TCRdb's version contains in-frame clones alone and is incomplete. The sample contains some 190,000 clones, around 87% of which appear only once. The CDR3 consists of 15 residues. V shed 4 bases and J 5 bases; nucleotides not matched to a gene: 8. Germline assignment: CDR1 LGHNA and CDR2 YSLEER. V usage is TRBV4-3 and J usage is TRBJ1-2, with 9 bases lining up with TRBD1. The source material was PBMCs. This receptor was taken from a man aged 25 to 40 in good health and CMV-seronegative. Written as DNA, the CDR3 is TGCGCCAGCAGCCGTGCGGGACAGGGATATTATGGCTACACCTTC. This encodes CASSRAGQGYYGYTF.